Each of the 6 T cell receptor beta chains below was sequenced from the same sample in a study of blood T cells in healthy people across ages. It was with a sample-barcoded 5' primer and a J-beta primer mix that a second PCR of about 6 to 12 cycles was run. Each CDR3 protein gets one entry after TCRdb re-called the 5' RACE reads with MiXCR. The sample shows over 700,000 distinct CDR3 sequences, more than 20% of them seen only once. These data were likewise used in another study, on T cells of mothers and their children.

The sample consisted of blood. The receptors originated from a boy aged 5 to 17 in good health.

Only a few counts were recorded for this clonotype. V is TRBV5-1 and J is TRBJ2-5, with D possibly TRBD2 on 6 matching bases. The J call could be wrong; TRBJ2-1 is a better fit for the DNA end. Germline V lookup: CDR1 SGHRS, CDR2 YFSETQ. This CDR3 has 15 amino acids. The DNA of the CDR3 is TGCGCCAGCAGCTATCAGCGGGTGATGCCTAAGGAGCAGTTCTTC. It codes for CASSYQRVMPKEQFF.

This sequence joins TRBV7-8 and TRBJ1-2; the D is unclear. The CDR3 consists of 15 residues. Germline V lookup: CDR1 SGHVS, CDR2 FQNEAQ. Trimming removed 3 bases at V and 2 bases at J, with 13 bases between. In nucleotides, the CDR3 is TGTGCCAGCAGCTTTAACCCAGCCTTAAACTATGGCTACACCTTC. Amino acid sequence: CASSFNPALNYGYTF. Supplemented by reference TRBV7-8 and TRBJ1-2, the full variable domain reads GAGVSQSPRYKVAKRGQDVALRCDPISGHVSLFWYQQALGQGPEFLTYFQNEAQLDKSGLPSDRFFAERPEGSVSTLKIQRTQQEDSAVYLCASSFNPALNYGYTFGSGTRLTVV.

The rearrangement joins TRBV4-3 to TRBJ1-5, with 8 bases that match TRBD1. CDR1 is LGHNA and CDR2 is YSLEER in the germline V gene. V shed 6 bases, J shed 4 bases, and the junction held 5 bases outside the gene matches. CDR3 size: 14 residues. DNA for the CDR3: TGCGCCAGCAGTATTAGGACAGGGAATCAGCCCCAGCATTTT. Encoded protein: CASSIRTGNQPQHF.

This clonotype occurred a few times. The chain uses TRBV20-1 and TRBJ2-7; perhaps TRBD2 as D (5 bases). Looked up from germline, CDR1 is DFQATT and CDR2 is SNEGSKA (reference sequence). The V and J ends lost 0 bases and 4 bases respectively, with 13 bases between them. CDR3 length equals 14 residues. The DNA of the CDR3 is TGCAGTGCTAGAGATTACGGAGGCAGATACGAGCAGTACTTC. Its protein is CSARDYGGRYEQYF.

This clonotype was counted a few times. J is TRBJ2-5 and V is TRBV7-2; D not resolved. The J call may be incorrect, as the DNA end agrees better with TRBJ2-1. Germline CDR1 reads SGHTA; CDR2 reads FQGNSA. This CDR3 is built from 17 residues. CDR3 in amino acids: CASSPTPGPPLANEQFF. CDR3 sequence (DNA): TGTGCCAGCAGCCCAACACCGGGTCCTCCATTAGCCAATGAGCAGTTCTTC.

The chain links TRBV6-5 to TRBJ1-2; D perhaps matches TRBD1 (6 bases). Germline CDR1 is MNHEY and CDR2 is SVGAGI. Trimming shortened V by 5 bases and J by 3 bases, and 16 bases separated the two germline ends. The CDR3 loop spans 15 amino acids. The CDR3 protein is CASSTPGGGDYGYTF. As DNA, the CDR3 is TGTGCCAGCAGTACTCCCGGAGGGGGGGACTATGGCTACACCTTC.